The next 14 T cell receptor beta chains were all read from a single sample in a study of shared clonotypes between healthy human individuals. The method was immunoSEQ multiplex PCR; TCRdb's version includes in-frame clones alone and lacks a portion of them. Counted here are roughly 2.2 million clones, approximately 93% occurring once; the ten biggest clones make up under 0.45%. Sample: naive CD4+ T cells from PBMCs. Documented subset: CD45RA+ positively selected. The receptors here all came from a man younger than 30 in good health. Some clones in this sample may be carry-over from other donors' samples.

The rearrangement joins TRBV15 to TRBJ1-1, with D unclear. Germline V gene sequence: CDR1 LNHNV, CDR2 YYDKDF (reference sequence). Trimming pared 1 base from V and 1 base from J, leaving 4 bases between. This CDR3 has 13 amino acids. This CDR3 reads CATSRVTNTEAFF. The CDR3 bases are TGTGCCACCAGCAGAGTAACGAACACTGAAGCTTTCTTT.

The chain links TRBV4-1 to TRBJ1-5; D is perhaps TRBD1 (6 bases). The V end lost 2 bases, the J end lost 3 bases, and 14 bases lay between the germline ends. The CDR3 is 16 amino acids. Germline values: CDR1 MGHRA, CDR2 YSYEKL. CDR3 nucleotides: TGCGCCAGCAGCCAACGGGGGGCACAAGTCAATCAGCCCCAGCATTTT. Encoded protein: CASSQRGAQVNQPQHF.

V is TRBV2 and J is TRBJ1-1; 7 bases are a match to TRBD1. The V gene end was trimmed by 5 bases and the J gene end by 3 bases; junction bases not matched to a gene: 6. Germline CDR1 is SNHLY and CDR2 is FYNNEI. The CDR3 spans 14 residues. CDR3 protein: CASSLRQGDTEAFF. The CDR3 region has the DNA TGTGCCAGCAGTCTTCGACAGGGTGACACTGAAGCTTTCTTT.

This CDR3 is CASSSRLVYNEQFF. Written as DNA, the CDR3 is TGTGCCAGCAGCTCCCGACTAGTTTACAATGAGCAGTTCTTC. This sequence joins TRBV11-2 and TRBJ2-1; tentative D call: TRBD2 (6 bases). With 4 bases removed from V and 4 bases from J, the gap between germline ends came to 11 bases. There are 14 residues in the CDR3. Germline V gives CDR1 SGHAT, CDR2 FQNNGV.

The gene calls are TRBV5-1 and TRBJ2-5; 7 bases agree with TRBD2. The CDR3 consists of 16 residues. The V segment lost 3 bases and the J segment 4 bases; nucleotides outside the gene matches: 12. In germline, CDR1 is SGHRS, CDR2 YFSETQ. CDR3 sequence reads: CASSSSPRGGRETQYF. CDR3 bases: TGCGCCAGCAGCTCGTCCCCCCGGGGAGGGAGAGAGACCCAGTACTTC.

The chain has TRBV28 and TRBJ1-2; the match to TRBD1 covers 7 bases. CDR1 and CDR2 (germline): MDHEN, SYDVKM. The ends lost 5 bases at V and 5 bases at J; junction bases unmatched: 8. The CDR3 has 14 amino acids. CDR3 sequence (DNA): TGTGCCAGCAGTAGGGGGACAGCACGGTATGGCTACACCTTC. As protein: CASSRGTARYGYTF.

CDR3 coding DNA: TGTGCCAGCAGCCCCACGGGGGCTGGGGCCAACGTCCTGACTTTC. It specifies CASSPTGAGANVLTF. The chain joins TRBV7-3 to TRBJ2-6; TRBD2 is a possible D gene (6 bases). The germline V gene encodes CDR1 SGHTA and CDR2 FQGTGA. The V and J ends lost 5 bases and 2 bases respectively, with 10 bases between them. The CDR3 consists of 15 residues.

The rearrangement links TRBV9 to TRBJ1-1, with 7 bases lining up with TRBD1. CDR1 SGDLS and CDR2 YYNGEE come from the germline V gene. The V gene end was trimmed by 4 bases and the J gene end by 5 bases; junction bases not matched to a gene: 8. The CDR3 has 14 residues. The DNA for the CDR3 is TGTGCCAGCAGCCCCCTAACAGGGGTGACTGAAGCTTTCTTT. The encoded protein is CASSPLTGVTEAFF.

V gene TRBV30 combines with J gene TRBJ1-2; possible D gene TRBD1, 6 bases. The CDR3 totals 11 residues. V lost 0 bases and J 8 bases, leaving 7 bases between the germline ends. From germline, CDR1 is GTSNPN and CDR2 SVGIG (reference sequence). The CDR3 reads CAWSVQGGYTF. CDR3 in DNA: TGTGCCTGGAGTGTACAGGGCGGCTACACCTTC. The complete variable domain, with remaining parts taken from reference TRBV30 and TRBJ1-2, reads SQTIHQWPATLVQPVGSPLSLECTVEGTSNPNLYWYRQAAGRGLQLLFYSVGIGQISSEVPQNLSASRPQDRQFILSSKKLLLSDSGFYLCAWSVQGGYTFGSGTRLTVV.

The rearrangement uses TRBV4-2 and TRBJ2-5, with a possible D match to TRBD2 (6 bases). Germline V gene lookup returns CDR1 LGHNA and CDR2 YNFKEQ. Trimming took off 1 base at V and 4 bases at J, with 13 bases between the two ends. The CDR3 is made up of 15 amino acids. CDR3 coding DNA: TGTGCCAGCAGCCAAGGTGGAGCGGGCCCAGAGACCCAGTACTTC. Encoded protein: CASSQGGAGPETQYF.

The V gene is TRBV19, the J gene TRBJ2-1; TRBD2 matches 8 bases. There are 16 residues in the CDR3. The germline gives CDR1 LNHDA, CDR2 SQIVND (reference sequence). V lost 5 bases, J lost 2 bases, and 8 bases stayed unmatched. In nucleotides, the CDR3 is TGTGCCAGTAGTGGGACCGTGGGACTAGCCTACAATGAGCAGTTCTTC. It yields the protein CASSGTVGLAYNEQFF.

V and J are TRBV10-3 and TRBJ2-1; 8 bases align to TRBD1. The germline V gene encodes CDR1 ENHRY and CDR2 SYGVKD. The CDR3 runs 14 residues. V trimming: 6 bases; J trimming: 9 bases; junction bases outside the gene matches: 10. The CDR3 spells CAISPDREDGEQFF. The CDR3 region has the DNA TGTGCCATCAGCCCGGACAGGGAGGATGGTGAGCAGTTCTTC.

The rearrangement joins TRBV27 to TRBJ1-2; D unresolved. The CDR3 is made up of 11 amino acids. From germline, CDR1 is MNHEY and CDR2 SMNVEV (reference sequence). Trimming cost V 6 bases and J 8 bases, with 10 bases left between them. CDR3: CASSHIWGYTF. The DNA for the CDR3 is TGTGCCAGCAGCCATATCTGGGGCTACACCTTC.

The gene calls are TRBV5-1 and TRBJ1-2; D not resolved. V shed 2 bases and J shed 5 bases, with 10 bases lying between them. Germline-derived CDR1 and CDR2 are SGHRS and YFSETQ. The CDR3 loop spans 13 amino acids. CDR3 protein: CASSFGETYGYTF. The CDR3, as DNA: TGCGCCAGCAGCTTTGGGGAGACTTATGGCTACACCTTC.